This TCR beta chain was found in a study of T cells after yellow fever vaccination (dated by TCRdb to between 2019 and 2020). For the wider study: Libraries from fractions with low cell numbers were prepared with the SMART-Seq v4 Ultra Low Input RNA kit. Blood was collected at multiple timepoints before and after primary and secondary immunization, and bulk PBMC replicates and cell subsets were isolated. Two healthy male donors, one aged 18 to 30 and one aged 30 to 39 years, made up the cohort. Bulk TCR alpha and beta repertoires were sequenced longitudinally to track T-cell clones before and after primary and booster YFV17D yellow fever vaccination.

The meaning of the sample's treatment or condition label: live attenuated yellow fever vaccine strain. At every blood-draw timepoint, two biological replicates of bulk PBMCs were collected. PBMCs were isolated from peripheral blood using a standard Ficoll-Paque protocol. RNA was extracted with TriZol from bulk PBMCs, CD4 and CD8 fractions, and dextramer-positive and dextramer-negative fractions. In regard to this clonotype: The antigen it binds to is not known. Base qualities were left out, and no much larger clone turns up one base away.

Sequencer: Illumina NovaSeq 6000. TCR cDNA was made using 5'RACE template switching, a step that added a universal primer site and unique molecular identifiers. Priming of cDNA synthesis was performed from both the TCR alpha and TCR beta constant segments. Libraries were amplified in two PCR steps, with sample barcodes and sequencing adapters added in the second step. Libraries were sequenced on Illumina HiSeq 2500 (2x100 bp) or NovaSeq (2x150 bp). Per the original workflow: Reads were demultiplexed and collapsed into UMI consensus sequences with MIGEC, and V(D)J alignment was performed with MiXCR. Clonotypes responding to the vaccine were identified with edgeR on replicate PBMC samples, with the criteria of FDR below 0.01 and a log2 fold change above 5 up to day 15. Each bulk clonotype received a CD4 or CD8 identity based on whether the sequenced CD4 or CD8 repertoire contained that clonotype at higher abundance. TCRdb's own reprocessing of the public reads used fastp at Q25 and MiXCR and kept productive beta chains. CDR3 protein duplicates are merged, each entry listing the most common genes and DNA. TCRdb, not the original authors, processed these V and J calls. The sample profile shows hundreds of thousands of distinct CDR3 sequences; roughly 3.5% of them were found once. 23% of the sample rests with the top ten.

The CDR1 and CDR2 encoded by the germline V gene are KGHSH and LQKENI. The CDR3 sequence holds 16 residues, the cysteine and phenylalanine included. Here the CDR3 DNA is all that survives: 48 bases in frame from base 1. Relative to germline, V is missing 3 bases and J is missing 0 bases, with 6 bases of the junction outside any gene match. The full study reports these points: Because abundant contaminating clonotypes from the bulk population could be contained in FACS-sorted repertoires, computational filtering was required. A small share of clonotypes occurred in both CD4 and CD8 compartments, likely arising from convergent recombination. Most clones expanded after primary vaccination were re-detected after the booster (about 95% of CD4 and approximately 88% of CD8), suggesting broad memory maintenance. Compared with the primary T-cell response, the secondary T-cell response was weaker but faster, peaking on day 5 rather than day 15. Because the study included only a couple of donors, the extent to which the findings can be generalized is limited.

The source of this sequence is a man aged 18-30 years who received the YFV17D yellow fever vaccine. Sequences were derived from PBMCs, sampled on the day of the yellow fever booster vaccination. The rearranged segments are TRBV18 and TRBJ2-3; the junction holds 7 bases that match TRBD2. The CDR3 amino acid sequence is: CASSPLRGESTDTQYF. The sequenced DNA: TGTGCCAGCTCACCCCTCCGGGGGGAAAGCACAGATACGCAGTATTTT.